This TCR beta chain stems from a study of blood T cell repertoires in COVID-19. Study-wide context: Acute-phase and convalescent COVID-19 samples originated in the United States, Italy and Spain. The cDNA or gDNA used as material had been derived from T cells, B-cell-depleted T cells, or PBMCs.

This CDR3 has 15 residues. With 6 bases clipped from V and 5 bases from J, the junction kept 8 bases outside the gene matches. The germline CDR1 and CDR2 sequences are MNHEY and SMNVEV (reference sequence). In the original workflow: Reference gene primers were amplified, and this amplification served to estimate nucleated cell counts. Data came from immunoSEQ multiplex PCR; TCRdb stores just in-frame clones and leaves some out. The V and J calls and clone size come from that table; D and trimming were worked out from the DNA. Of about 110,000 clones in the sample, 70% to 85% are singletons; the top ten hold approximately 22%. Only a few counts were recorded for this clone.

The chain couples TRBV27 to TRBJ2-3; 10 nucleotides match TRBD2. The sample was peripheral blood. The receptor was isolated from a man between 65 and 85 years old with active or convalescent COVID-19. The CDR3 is CASRLRLAGEDTQYF. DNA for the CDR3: TGTGCCAGCAGACTACGGCTAGCGGGGGAAGATACGCAGTATTTT.